The sequence of this T cell receptor beta chain was determined in a study of cytomegalovirus exposure and HLA in healthy donors. This CDR3 has 14 residues. V lost 7 bases and J lost 0, with 13 bases in between. This clone was observed a single time. In the PCR, 60 Vbeta and 13 Jbeta primers were used. TCRdb keeps only in-frame clones here, not all; method: immunoSEQ multiplex PCR. Here the sample spans about 150,000 clones, 75% being singletons. The chain joins TRBV23-1 to TRBJ2-7; D is possibly TRBD1 (6 bases). TRBV23-1 is an ORF, and what it does is uncertain. This TCR was recovered from a man aged 30 to 45 in good health and CMV-seronegative. The specimen was PBMCs. CDR3 in amino acids: CASNNTGSSYEQYF. DNA for the CDR3: TGCGCCAGCAATAATACAGGGAGCTCCTACGAGCAGTACTTC.